These T cell receptor beta chains were read from a single sample in a study of blood T cell repertoires in COVID-19. The method was immunoSEQ multiplex PCR; TCRdb's version includes in-frame clones alone and lacks a portion of them. This repertoire shows about 210,000 clones, roughly 90% found once; its top ten account for about 5%. The sample taken for sequencing was peripheral blood. Receptor source: a woman in her thirties or forties with acute or convalescent COVID-19. Both conserved end residues are trimmed from each CDR3. The D gene is left open where the match is weak.

>NA|TRBV2|TRBJ1-1
ASSDPGSTGNTEAF
>TRBD2|TRBV30|TRBJ2-5
AWRGPSGGQETQY
>NA|TRBV7-8|TRBJ1-5
ASSLAQGIEPQH
>TRBD1|TRBV27|TRBJ2-1
ASSPGTAPSDNEQF
>NA|TRBV24-1|TRBJ1-1
ATSDLRIGANTEAF
>TRBD1|TRBV19|TRBJ1-3
ASGQGTGNTIY
>TRBD2|TRBV19|TRBJ2-1
ASSLGGASYNEQF
>TRBD1|TRBV2|TRBJ1-2
ASSSTGDYGYT
>TRBD1|TRBV27|TRBJ2-1
ASSVGTGGYNEQF
>TRBD1|TRBV19|TRBJ1-5
ASSRSDRESQPQH
>TRBD1|TRBV27|TRBJ1-2
ASSFIRGTGGSYGYT
>NA|TRBV11-2|TRBJ1-2
ASSKDPGDKHGYT
>NA|TRBV11-3|TRBJ2-1
ASSLEGGLAYNEQF
>TRBD1|TRBV2|TRBJ1-2
ASRGAGTGAGYT
>NA|TRBV3-1/TRBV3-2|TRBJ2-2
ASSQEGVGELF
>NA|TRBV7-2|TRBJ1-2
ASSIQGYSSYGYT